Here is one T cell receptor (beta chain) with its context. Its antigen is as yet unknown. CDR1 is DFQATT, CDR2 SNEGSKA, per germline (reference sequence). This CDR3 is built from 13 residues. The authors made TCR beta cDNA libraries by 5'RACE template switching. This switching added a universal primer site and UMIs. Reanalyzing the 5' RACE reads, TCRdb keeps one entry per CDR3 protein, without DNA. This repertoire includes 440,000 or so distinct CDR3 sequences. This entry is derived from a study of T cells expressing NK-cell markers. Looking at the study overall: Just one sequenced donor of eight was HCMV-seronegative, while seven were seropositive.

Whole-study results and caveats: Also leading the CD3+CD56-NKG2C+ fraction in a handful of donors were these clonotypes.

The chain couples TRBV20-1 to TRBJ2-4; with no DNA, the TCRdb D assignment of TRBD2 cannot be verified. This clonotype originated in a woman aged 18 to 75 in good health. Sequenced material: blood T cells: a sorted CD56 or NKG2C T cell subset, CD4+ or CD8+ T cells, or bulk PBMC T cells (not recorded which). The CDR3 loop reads CSAGKAEKNIQYF.